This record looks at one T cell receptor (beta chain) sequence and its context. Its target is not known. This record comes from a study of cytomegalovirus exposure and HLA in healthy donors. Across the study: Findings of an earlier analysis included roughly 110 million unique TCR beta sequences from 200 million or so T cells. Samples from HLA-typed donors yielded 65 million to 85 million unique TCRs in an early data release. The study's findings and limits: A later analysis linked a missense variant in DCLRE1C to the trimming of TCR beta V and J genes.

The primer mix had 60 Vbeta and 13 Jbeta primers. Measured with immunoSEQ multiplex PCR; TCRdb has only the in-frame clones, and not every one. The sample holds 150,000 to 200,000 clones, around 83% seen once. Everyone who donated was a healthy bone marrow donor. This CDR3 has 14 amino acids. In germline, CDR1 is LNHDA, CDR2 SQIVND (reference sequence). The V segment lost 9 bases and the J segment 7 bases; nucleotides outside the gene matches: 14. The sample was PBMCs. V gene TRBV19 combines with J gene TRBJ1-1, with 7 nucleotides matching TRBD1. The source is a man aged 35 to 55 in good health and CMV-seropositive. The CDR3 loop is CASSPQRQGYEAFF. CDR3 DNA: TGTGCCAGCAGCCCCCAGAGACAGGGATATGAAGCTTTCTTT.